This is a list of T cell receptor beta chains from one sample in a study of T-cell memory formation after mild COVID-19. One entry per CDR3 protein, called by TCRdb with MiXCR from the 5' RACE reads. The sample has more than 450,000 distinct CDR3 sequences, roughly 18% seen once. Material for sequencing was PBMCs or a T cell subset sorted from them (not recorded which). The source is an adult woman who had mild COVID-19 (a few samples of this study predate the infection). Cell type and time point are not known. CDR3s include the opening cysteine and the closing phenylalanine or tryptophan. The order of the fields is J gene, clone size, D gene, V gene, CDR3 DNA, CDR3 protein. D genes are given only for firm matches. Only part of the rows carry a size: once, few, many, or a class if the clone is expanded.

>TRBJ2-1|NA|TRBD2|TRBV11-2
TGTGCCAGCAGCTCCAGGACTAGCGGGGGGGTTGAGCAGTTCTTC
CASSSRTSGGVEQFF
>TRBJ2-7|few|NA|TRBV25-1
TGTGCCAGCAGTGAATCCGGACTCAACCGATTGAACTTC
CASSESGLNRLNF
>TRBJ1-2|NA|NA|TRBV30
TGTGCCTGGAACAGGGACGTCAGCTATGGCTACACCTTC
CAWNRDVSYGYTF
>TRBJ2-3|NA|TRBD2|TRBV7-8
TGTGCCAGCAGCCCTTGGGGGGGTTACACAGATACGCAGTATTTT
CASSPWGGYTDTQYF
>TRBJ1-1|NA|NA|TRBV10-3
TGTGCCATCAGTGACGGGACCAGGGGCACTGAAGCTTTCTTT
CAISDGTRGTEAFF
>TRBJ2-7|NA|NA|TRBV9
TGTGCCAGCAGCGTAGACGGGGGCGTCTACGAGCAGTACTTC
CASSVDGGVYEQYF
>TRBJ1-5|NA|NA|TRBV7-2
TGTGCCAGCAGCTCCAGGGAGTACGGCGAGCCCCAGCATTTT
CASSSREYGEPQHF
>TRBJ2-2|NA|TRBD2|TRBV5-1
TGCGCCAGCAGCTTGGCGGGGACTAGCGGATGGGAGCGGCACACCGGGGAGCTGTTTTTT
CASSLAGTSGWERHTGELFF
>TRBJ2-1|NA|TRBD2|TRBV19
TGTGCTACTAGGGCGGGAGGTTTTGGTGAGCAGTTCTTC
CATRAGGFGEQFF
>TRBJ1-6|NA|NA|TRBV7-9
TGTGCCAGCAGCTCAGGACAGTCCTATAATTCACCCCTCCACTTT
CASSSGQSYNSPLHF
>TRBJ2-1|NA|TRBD1|TRBV2
TGTGCCAGCAGTGACGGACAGGGGGCTTCCAATGAGCAGTTCTTC
CASSDGQGASNEQFF
>TRBJ2-2|few|NA|TRBV5-4
TGTGCCAGCACCATATCAGGACGACGGAACACCGGGGAGCTGTTTTTT
CASTISGRRNTGELFF
>TRBJ2-1|NA|TRBD2|TRBV12-3/TRBV12-4
TGTGCCAGCAGTTTGGGCGGGAGGGCCCGCTTTAAAAATGAGCAGTTCTTC
CASSLGGRARFKNEQFF
>TRBJ2-1|NA|NA|TRBV10-3
TGTGCCATCAGTGTCTCTCGCGGGACATTAGCCTACAATGAGCAGTTCTTC
CAISVSRGTLAYNEQFF
>TRBJ1-2|NA|NA|TRBV19
TGTGCCAGTACAGGAGTCGCTAACTATGGCTACACCTTC
CASTGVANYGYTF
>TRBJ2-7|NA|NA|TRBV3-1
TGTGCCAGCAGCCACCGCGCGTCAGGGGCTTACTACGAGCAGTACTTC
CASSHRASGAYYEQYF
>TRBJ2-7|many|NA|TRBV7-8
TGTGCCAGCAGCTTAGAGACAGATACCTACGAGCAGTACTTC
CASSLETDTYEQYF
>TRBJ2-1|NA|TRBD2|TRBV7-2
TGTGCCAGCCGCCGTAGCGGGGGGGCGCGAAATGAGCAGTTCTTC
CASRRSGGARNEQFF
>TRBJ2-7|few|NA|TRBV30
TGTGCCTTAAGCCGGCAGACCTACGAGCAGTACTTC
CALSRQTYEQYF
>TRBJ2-5|NA|TRBD2|TRBV30
TGTGCCTGGAGTGTAGGGGCTAGCGGGGGAGGTCAAGAGACCCAGTACTTC
CAWSVGASGGGQETQYF
>TRBJ2-3|NA|TRBD1|TRBV27
TGTGCCAGCAGACGACAGGGGCAAGATACGCAGTATTTT
CASRRQGQDTQYF
>TRBJ2-7|few|TRBD2|TRBV20-1
TGCAGTGCTAATAGCGGGAGAGGCTACGAGCAGTACTTC
CSANSGRGYEQYF
>TRBJ2-2|few|NA|TRBV12-5
TGTGCTAGTGGTTTGGTGCTGGGAACCACCGGGGAGCTGTTTTTT
CASGLVLGTTGELFF
>TRBJ2-5|NA|NA|TRBV7-2
TGTGCCAGCAGCTTATCCTTTGTGGTAGAGACCCAGTACTTC
CASSLSFVVETQYF
>TRBJ2-3|few|TRBD2|TRBV5-1
TGCGCCAGCAGCATGGGACTAGCGGGGGTCCCACCGATCACAGATACGCAGTATTTT
CASSMGLAGVPPITDTQYF
>TRBJ2-1|NA|NA|TRBV24-1
TGTGCCACCAGTGATAGGGGACATAGGAGCTCCTACAATGAGCAGTTCTTC
CATSDRGHRSSYNEQFF
>TRBJ2-7|few|TRBD1|TRBV15
TGTGCCACCCGGGACAGGGCTTCCTACGAGCAGTACTTC
CATRDRASYEQYF
>TRBJ2-5|NA|NA|TRBV20-1
TGCAGTGCTAGAGATGGGGGGATCCAAGAGACCCAGTACTTC
CSARDGGIQETQYF
>TRBJ2-1|NA|NA|TRBV20-1
TGCAGTGCTAGAGACGGACTAGCAGGGGGTAATGAGCAGTTCTTC
CSARDGLAGGNEQFF
>TRBJ1-5|many|TRBD1|TRBV20-1
TGCAGTGCTAGAGGGACAGGGAGTCAGCCCCAGCATTTT
CSARGTGSQPQHF
>TRBJ2-1|many|TRBD1|TRBV6-1
TGTGCCAGCAGGTGGGGACAGTACAATGAGCAGTTCTTC
CASRWGQYNEQFF
>TRBJ2-1|NA|NA|TRBV5-1
TGCGCCAGCAGCCCAACGATAGATGAGCAGTTCTTC
CASSPTIDEQFF
>TRBJ1-2|NA|NA|TRBV5-1
TGCGCCAGCAGCTTGGTAACAGGCAGCCCTCATGGCTACACCTTC
CASSLVTGSPHGYTF
>TRBJ1-1|NA|NA|TRBV9
TGTGCCAGCAGCGTAGGGTATGGCGAAGCTTTCTTT
CASSVGYGEAFF
>TRBJ2-6|NA|NA|TRBV10-3
TGTGCCATCAGTAACCTGGGTGCCAACGTCCTGACTTTC
CAISNLGANVLTF
>TRBJ2-7|NA|NA|TRBV11-2
TGTGCCAGCAGCTTAGATCTGGCTAGCGTAACCTACGAGCAGTACTTC
CASSLDLASVTYEQYF
>TRBJ2-1|NA|TRBD2|TRBV24-1
TGTGCCACCAGTGACCAGCGGGAGATTCAAGGGGAGCAGTTCTTC
CATSDQREIQGEQFF
>TRBJ1-2|NA|TRBD1|TRBV20-1
TGCAGTGCTCCCGGACAGGGGGCCTACTACACCTTC
CSAPGQGAYYTF
>TRBJ2-7|few|TRBD2|TRBV6-5
TGTGCCAGCAGCTTATCCGGGACTAGCGGAGAACTATACTTC
CASSLSGTSGELYF
>TRBJ2-1|NA|NA|TRBV6-5
TGTGCCAGCACCAGGGGTGTGGATGAGCAGTTCTTC
CASTRGVDEQFF
>TRBJ1-2|NA|NA|TRBV7-9
TGTGCCAGCAGCTTAGATCAGGGTCACTATGGCTACACCTTC
CASSLDQGHYGYTF
>TRBJ2-7|NA|TRBD2|TRBV20-1
TGCAGTGCTAGTTTCAGCGGGGGGCGCGAGCAGTACTTC
CSASFSGGREQYF
>TRBJ2-1|few|TRBD2|TRBV5-6
TGTGCCAGCAGCTTGCTAGGGAGGGTTGAGCAGTTCTTC
CASSLLGRVEQFF
>TRBJ1-4|few|NA|TRBV4-1
TGCGCCAGCAGCCAAGTGGGGGACGGACGTGAAAAACTGTTTTTT
CASSQVGDGREKLFF
>TRBJ2-6|NA|TRBD1|TRBV6-1
TGTGCCACTACCTTTGACAGGGTATTTTCTGGGGCCAACGTCCTGACTTTC
CATTFDRVFSGANVLTF
>TRBJ1-1|NA|NA|TRBV5-1
TGCGCCAGCAGCACCGGAACTGAAGCTTTCTTC
CASSTGTEAFF
>TRBJ2-3|NA|NA|TRBV25-1
TGTGCCAGCAGTGCGGCCGTCGATACGCAGTATTTT
CASSAAVDTQYF
>TRBJ2-1|many|TRBD2|TRBV20-1
TGCAGTGCGATCCGGACTAGCGGGTACCGAGGTGAGCAGTTCTTC
CSAIRTSGYRGEQFF
>TRBJ2-7|NA|NA|TRBV5-1
TGCGCCAGCAGCTTTACGGGAGCGATTAACGAGCAGTACTTC
CASSFTGAINEQYF
>TRBJ2-2|NA|NA|TRBV7-3
TGTGCCAGCAGCCCCCGTGGAGGGGTCACCGGGGAGCTGTTTTTT
CASSPRGGVTGELFF
>TRBJ1-2|few|NA|TRBV7-9
TGTGCCAGCAGCTTACAGGGCTTTGGGGGCTTCCATGGCTACACCTTC
CASSLQGFGGFHGYTF
>TRBJ2-3|few|NA|TRBV7-8
TGTGCCAGCAGCCAACCGGTCACAGATACGCAGTATTTT
CASSQPVTDTQYF
>TRBJ1-1|NA|NA|TRBV5-1
TGCGCCAGCAGCTCTTTCGGCAGCACTGGCACTGAAGCTTTCTTT
CASSSFGSTGTEAFF
>TRBJ2-5|NA|TRBD2|TRBV7-9
TGTGCCAGCAGCTTGGCGCTGGGAGGGGTAGAGACCCAGTACTTC
CASSLALGGVETQYF
>TRBJ2-5|NA|NA|TRBV4-3
TGCGCCAGCAGCCAAGATAGGGCCACTACAAAAGAGACCCAGTACTTC
CASSQDRATTKETQYF
>TRBJ1-4|few|NA|TRBV20-1
TGCAGTGCCCGGACAGTCGGGGTCCCCCCCGGTGAAAAACTGTTTTTT
CSARTVGVPPGEKLFF
>TRBJ2-1|NA|NA|TRBV7-9
TGTGCCAGCAGCTCCTCCGAGCAGTTCTTC
CASSSSEQFF
>TRBJ1-5|NA|NA|TRBV20-1
TGCAGTGCCCAACAGGGTCGCAATCAGCCCCAGCATTTT
CSAQQGRNQPQHF
>TRBJ2-1|once|NA|TRBV3-1
TGTGCCAGCAGCCAAGGTGGGCAAAGGGTGGAGTTCTTC
CASSQGGQRVEFF